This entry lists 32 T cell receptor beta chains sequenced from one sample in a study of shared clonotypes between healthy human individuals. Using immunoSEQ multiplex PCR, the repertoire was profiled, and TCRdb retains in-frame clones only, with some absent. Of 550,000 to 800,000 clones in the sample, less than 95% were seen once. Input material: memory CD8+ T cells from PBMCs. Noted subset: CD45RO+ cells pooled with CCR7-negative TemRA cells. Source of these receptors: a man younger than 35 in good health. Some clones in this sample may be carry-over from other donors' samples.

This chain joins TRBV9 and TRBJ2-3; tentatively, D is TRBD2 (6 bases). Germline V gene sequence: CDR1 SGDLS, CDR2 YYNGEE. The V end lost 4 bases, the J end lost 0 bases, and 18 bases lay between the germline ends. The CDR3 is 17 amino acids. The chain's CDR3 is CASSSSRRGSSTDTQYF. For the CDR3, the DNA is TGTGCCAGCAGCTCCTCCCGACGGGGGTCTAGCACAGATACGCAGTATTTT.

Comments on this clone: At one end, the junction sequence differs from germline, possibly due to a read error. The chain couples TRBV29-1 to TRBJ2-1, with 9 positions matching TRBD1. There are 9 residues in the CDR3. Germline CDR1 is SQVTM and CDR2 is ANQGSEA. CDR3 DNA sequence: TGCAGCGTCGGACAGGGGAGAATCTTC. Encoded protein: CSVGQGRIF.

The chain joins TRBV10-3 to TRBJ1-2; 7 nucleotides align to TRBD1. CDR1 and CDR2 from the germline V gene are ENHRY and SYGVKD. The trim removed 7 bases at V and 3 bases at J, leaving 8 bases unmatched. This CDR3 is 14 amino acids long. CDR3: CAIKQQGLDYGYTF. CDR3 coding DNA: TGTGCCATCAAACAACAGGGGCTGGACTATGGCTACACCTTC.

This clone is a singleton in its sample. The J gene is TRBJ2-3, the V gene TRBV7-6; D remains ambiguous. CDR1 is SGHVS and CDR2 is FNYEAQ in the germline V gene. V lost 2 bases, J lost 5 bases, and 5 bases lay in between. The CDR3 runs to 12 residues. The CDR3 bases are TGTGCCAGCAGCTTACTGCAAGATACGCAGTATTTT. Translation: CASSLLQDTQYF.

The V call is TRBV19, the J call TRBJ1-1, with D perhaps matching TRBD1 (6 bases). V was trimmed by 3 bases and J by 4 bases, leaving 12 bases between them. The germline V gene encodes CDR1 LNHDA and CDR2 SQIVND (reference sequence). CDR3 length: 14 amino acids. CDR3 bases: TGTGCCAGTAGTATTGTGGGGGCGGGCACTGAAGCTTTCTTT. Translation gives CASSIVGAGTEAFF. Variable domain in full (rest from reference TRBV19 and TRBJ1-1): DGGITQSPKYLFRKEGQNVTLSCEQNLNHDAMYWYRQDPGQGLRLIYYSQIVNDFQKGDIAEGYSVSREKKESFPLTVTSAQKNPTAFYLCASSIVGAGTEAFFGQGTRLTVV.

The CDR3 spells CASSPPFLAGTYNEQFF. The DNA of the CDR3 is TGTGCCAGCTCACCACCATTCCTAGCGGGTACCTACAATGAGCAGTTCTTC. This rearrangement joins TRBV18 to TRBJ2-1, with 8 bases that match TRBD2. The CDR3 runs 17 residues. V was clipped by 0 bases and J by 2 bases; unmatched bases: 6. Germline V gene data show CDR1 as KGHSH and CDR2 as LQKENI.

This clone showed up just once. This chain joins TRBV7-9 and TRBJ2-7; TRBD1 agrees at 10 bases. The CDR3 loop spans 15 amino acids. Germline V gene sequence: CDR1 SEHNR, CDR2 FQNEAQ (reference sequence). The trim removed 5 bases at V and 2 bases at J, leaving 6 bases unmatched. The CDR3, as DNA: TGTGCCAGCAGCCCGACAGGGGGCCGAACCTACGAGCAGTACTTC. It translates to CASSPTGGRTYEQYF. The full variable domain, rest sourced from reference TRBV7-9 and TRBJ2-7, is DTGVSQNPRHKITKRGQNVTFRCDPISEHNRLYWYRQTLGQGPEFLTYFQNEAQLEKSRLLSDRFSAERPKGSFSTLEIQRTEQGDSAMYLCASSPTGGRTYEQYFGPGTRLTVT.

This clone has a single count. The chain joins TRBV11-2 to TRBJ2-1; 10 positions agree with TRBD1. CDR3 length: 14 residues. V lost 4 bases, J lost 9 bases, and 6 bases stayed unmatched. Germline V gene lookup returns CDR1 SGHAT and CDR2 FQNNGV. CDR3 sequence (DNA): TGTGCCAGCAGCTGGGGACAGGGGATTGGTGAGCAGTTCTTC. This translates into CASSWGQGIGEQFF.

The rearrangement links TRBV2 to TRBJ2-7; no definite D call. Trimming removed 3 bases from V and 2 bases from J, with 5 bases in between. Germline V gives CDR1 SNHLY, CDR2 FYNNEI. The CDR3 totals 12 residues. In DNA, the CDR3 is TGTGCCAGCAGTGACGGTCCCTACGAGCAGTACTTC. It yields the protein CASSDGPYEQYF.

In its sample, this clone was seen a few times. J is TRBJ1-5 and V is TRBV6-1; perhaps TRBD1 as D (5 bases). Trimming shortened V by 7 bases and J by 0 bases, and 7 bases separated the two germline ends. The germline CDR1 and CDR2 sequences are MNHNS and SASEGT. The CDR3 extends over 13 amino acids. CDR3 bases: TGTGCCAGCACCGGACATAGCAATCAGCCCCAGCATTTT. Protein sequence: CASTGHSNQPQHF.

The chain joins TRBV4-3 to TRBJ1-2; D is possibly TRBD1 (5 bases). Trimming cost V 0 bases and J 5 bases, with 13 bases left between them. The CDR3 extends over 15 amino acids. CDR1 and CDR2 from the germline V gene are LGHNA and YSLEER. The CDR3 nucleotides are TGCGCCAGCAGCCAAGATCATGTGGGACGTTATGGCTACACCTTC. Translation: CASSQDHVGRYGYTF.

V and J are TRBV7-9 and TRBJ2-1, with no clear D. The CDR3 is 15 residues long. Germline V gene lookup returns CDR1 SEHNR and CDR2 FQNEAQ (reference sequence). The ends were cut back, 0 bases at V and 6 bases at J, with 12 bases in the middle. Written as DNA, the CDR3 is TGTGCCAGCAGCTTAGCCGGGCCGGCGCGCAATGAGCAGTTCTTC. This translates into CASSLAGPARNEQFF.

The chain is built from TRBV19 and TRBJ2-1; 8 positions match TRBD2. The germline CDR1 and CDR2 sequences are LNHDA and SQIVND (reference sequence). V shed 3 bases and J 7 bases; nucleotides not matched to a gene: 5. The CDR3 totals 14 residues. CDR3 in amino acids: CASSMRPSGNEQFF. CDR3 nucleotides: TGTGCCAGTAGTATGCGGCCTAGCGGGAATGAGCAGTTCTTC.

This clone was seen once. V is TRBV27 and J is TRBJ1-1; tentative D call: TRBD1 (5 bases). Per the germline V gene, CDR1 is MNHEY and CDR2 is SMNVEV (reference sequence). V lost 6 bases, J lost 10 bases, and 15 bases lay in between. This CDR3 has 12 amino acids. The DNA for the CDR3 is TGTGCCAGCAGCACCGGGGCAGATGCAGCTTTCTTT. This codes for CASSTGADAAFF.

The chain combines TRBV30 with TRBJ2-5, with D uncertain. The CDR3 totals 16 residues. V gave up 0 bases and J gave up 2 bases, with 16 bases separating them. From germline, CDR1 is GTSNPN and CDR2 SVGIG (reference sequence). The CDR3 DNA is TGTGCCTGGAGTGTAAAGTATACGTTGCGTCAAGAGACCCAGTACTTC. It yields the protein CAWSVKYTLRQETQYF. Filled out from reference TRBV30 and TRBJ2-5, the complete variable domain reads SQTIHQWPATLVQPVGSPLSLECTVEGTSNPNLYWYRQAAGRGLQLLFYSVGIGQISSEVPQNLSASRPQDRQFILSSKKLLLSDSGFYLCAWSVKYTLRQETQYFGPGTRLLVL.

The CDR3 region is CASSTRDRVGETQYF. In nucleotides, the CDR3 is TGTGCCAGCAGTACCCGGGACAGGGTAGGGGAGACCCAGTACTTC. V usage is TRBV6-5 and J usage is TRBJ2-5; 9 bases line up with TRBD1. The J segment lost 5 bases and the V segment lost 5 bases, leaving 9 bases of the junction unmatched. The CDR3 sequence is 15 residues long. Germline CDR1 reads MNHEY; CDR2 reads SVGAGI.

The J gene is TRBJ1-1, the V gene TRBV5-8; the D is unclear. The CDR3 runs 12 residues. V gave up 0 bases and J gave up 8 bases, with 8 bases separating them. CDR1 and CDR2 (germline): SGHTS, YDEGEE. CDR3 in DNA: TGTGCCAGCAGCTTGGGTTTTAGGGAAGCTTTCTTT. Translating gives CASSLGFREAFF.

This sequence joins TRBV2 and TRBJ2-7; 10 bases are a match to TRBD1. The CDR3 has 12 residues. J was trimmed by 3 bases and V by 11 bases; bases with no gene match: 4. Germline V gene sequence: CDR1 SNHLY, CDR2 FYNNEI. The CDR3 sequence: CAGWDRGYEQYF. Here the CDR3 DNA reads TGTGCCGGCTGGGACAGGGGCTACGAGCAGTACTTC.

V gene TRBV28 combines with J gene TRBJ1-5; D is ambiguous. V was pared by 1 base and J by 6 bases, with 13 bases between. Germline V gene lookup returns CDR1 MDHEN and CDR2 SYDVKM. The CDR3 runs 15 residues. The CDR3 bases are TGTGCCAGCAGTTTATCCCTTAATTGGAGTCAGCCCCAGCATTTT. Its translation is CASSLSLNWSQPQHF. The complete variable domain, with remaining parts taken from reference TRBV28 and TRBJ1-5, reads DVKVTQSSRYLVKRTGEKVFLECVQDMDHENMFWYRQDPGLGLRLIYFSYDVKMKEKGDIPEGYSVSREKKERFSLILESASTNQTSMYLCASSLSLNWSQPQHFGDGTRLSIL.

In DNA, the CDR3 is TGTGCCAGCAGTGGGGGTGGTAGGGGAGGGATGAACACTGAAGCTTTCTTT. This gives the protein CASSGGGRGGMNTEAFF. V usage is TRBV27 and J usage is TRBJ1-1; a weak D match, TRBD1 (5 bases). Trimming took 5 bases from V and 0 from J, leaving 19 bases between them. Germline assignment: CDR1 MNHEY and CDR2 SMNVEV (reference sequence). This CDR3 spans 17 amino acids.

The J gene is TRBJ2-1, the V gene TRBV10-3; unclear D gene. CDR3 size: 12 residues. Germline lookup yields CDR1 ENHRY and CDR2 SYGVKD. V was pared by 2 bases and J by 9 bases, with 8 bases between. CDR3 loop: CAISEVSGEQFF. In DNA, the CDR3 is TGTGCCATCAGTGAGGTCTCTGGTGAGCAGTTCTTC.

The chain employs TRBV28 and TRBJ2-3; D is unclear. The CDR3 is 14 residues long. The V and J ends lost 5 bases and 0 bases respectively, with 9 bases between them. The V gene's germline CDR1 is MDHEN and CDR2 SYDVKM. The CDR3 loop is CASSLLPSTDTQYF. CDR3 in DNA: TGTGCCAGCAGTCTCCTCCCGAGCACAGATACGCAGTATTTT.

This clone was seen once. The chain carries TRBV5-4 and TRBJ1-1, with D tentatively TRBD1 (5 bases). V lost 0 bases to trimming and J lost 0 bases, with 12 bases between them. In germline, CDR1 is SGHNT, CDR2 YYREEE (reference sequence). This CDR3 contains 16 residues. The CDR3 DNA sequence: TGTGCCAGCAGCTTGGACGACAGTTATCTGAACACTGAAGCTTTCTTT. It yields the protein CASSLDDSYLNTEAFF.

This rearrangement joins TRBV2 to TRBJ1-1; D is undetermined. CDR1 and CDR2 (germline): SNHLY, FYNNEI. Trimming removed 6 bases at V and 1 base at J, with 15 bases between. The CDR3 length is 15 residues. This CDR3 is CASRTGRAQNTEAFF. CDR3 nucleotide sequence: TGTGCCAGCAGGACTGGGCGGGCTCAGAACACTGAAGCTTTCTTT.

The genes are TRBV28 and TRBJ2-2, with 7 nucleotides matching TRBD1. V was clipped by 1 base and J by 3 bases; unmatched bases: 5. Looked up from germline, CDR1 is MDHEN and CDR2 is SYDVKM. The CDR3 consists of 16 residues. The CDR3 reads CASSLLGGAHTGELFF. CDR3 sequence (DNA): TGTGCCAGCAGTTTATTAGGGGGCGCGCACACCGGGGAGCTGTTTTTT.

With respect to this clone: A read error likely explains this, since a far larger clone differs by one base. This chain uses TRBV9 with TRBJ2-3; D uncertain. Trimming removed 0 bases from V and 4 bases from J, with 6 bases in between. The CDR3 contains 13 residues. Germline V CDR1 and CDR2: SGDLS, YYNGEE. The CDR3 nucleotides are TGTGCCAGCAGCGTAGGTTTTCCAGATACGCAGTATTTT. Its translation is CASSVGFPDTQYF.

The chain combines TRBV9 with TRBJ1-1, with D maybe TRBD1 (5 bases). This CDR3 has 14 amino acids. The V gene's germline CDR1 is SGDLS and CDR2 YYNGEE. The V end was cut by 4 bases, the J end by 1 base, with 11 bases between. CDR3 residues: CASSRGRTNTEAFF. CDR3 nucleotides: TGTGCCAGCAGCCGGGGACGGACGAACACTGAAGCTTTCTTT.

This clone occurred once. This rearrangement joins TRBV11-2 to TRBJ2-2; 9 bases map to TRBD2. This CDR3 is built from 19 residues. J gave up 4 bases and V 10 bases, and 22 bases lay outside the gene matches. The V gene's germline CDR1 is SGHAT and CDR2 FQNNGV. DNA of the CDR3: TGTGCCATTCACATCGCCGGGACTAGCCTTAGAAGCCCCACCGGGGAGCTGTTTTTT. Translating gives CAIHIAGTSLRSPTGELFF.

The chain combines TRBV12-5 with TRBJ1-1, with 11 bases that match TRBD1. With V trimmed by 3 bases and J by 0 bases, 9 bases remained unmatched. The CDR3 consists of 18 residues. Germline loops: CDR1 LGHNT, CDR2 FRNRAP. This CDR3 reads CASGFTRTGGAMNTEAFF. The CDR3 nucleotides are TGTGCTAGTGGTTTTACCCGGACAGGGGGCGCCATGAACACTGAAGCTTTCTTT. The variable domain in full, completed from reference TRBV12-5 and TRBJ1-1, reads DARVTQTPRHKVTEMGQEVTMRCQPILGHNTVFWYRQTMMQGLELLAYFRNRAPLDDSGMPKDRFSAEMPDATLATLKIQPSEPRDSAVYFCASGFTRTGGAMNTEAFFGQGTRLTVV.

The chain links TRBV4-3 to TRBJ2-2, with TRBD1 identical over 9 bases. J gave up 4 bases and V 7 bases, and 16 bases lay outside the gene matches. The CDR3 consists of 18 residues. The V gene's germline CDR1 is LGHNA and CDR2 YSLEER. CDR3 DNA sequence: TGCGCCAGCAAGTACGCGACTGGGCGGGACAGGGCCACCGGGGAGCTGTTTTTT. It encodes CASKYATGRDRATGELFF.

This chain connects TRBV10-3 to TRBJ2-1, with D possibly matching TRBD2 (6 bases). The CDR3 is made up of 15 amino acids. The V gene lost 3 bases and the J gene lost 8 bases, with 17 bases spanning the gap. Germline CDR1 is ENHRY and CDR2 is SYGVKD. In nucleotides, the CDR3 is TGTGCCATCAGTGACGGTGGGGACTCTCGGGATGAGCAGTTCTTC. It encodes CAISDGGDSRDEQFF.

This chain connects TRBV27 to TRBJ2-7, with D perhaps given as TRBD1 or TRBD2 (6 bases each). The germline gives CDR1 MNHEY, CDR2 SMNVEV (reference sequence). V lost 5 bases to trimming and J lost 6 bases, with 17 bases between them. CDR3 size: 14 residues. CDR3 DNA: TGTGCCAGCAGTAGCTCGGGGGCCCCCCTCGAGCAGTACTTC. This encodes CASSSSGAPLEQYF.